The 25 T cell receptor beta chains given below trace back to one sample, sequenced in a study of PD-1 blockade in classical Hodgkin lymphoma. The protocol was immunoSEQ multiplex PCR, while the TCRdb copy is restricted to in-frame clones and leaves out a portion. The sample lists approximately 25,000 clones, about four fifths occurring once. Every one of the patients relapsed after autologous stem cell transplantation (brentuximab vedotin exposure was variable). Here the sequenced sample was peripheral blood mononuclear cells (PBMCs), taken before the second cycle of nivolumab. These receptors came from a human donor with classical Hodgkin lymphoma.

The rearrangement uses TRBV14 and TRBJ2-1; D is undetermined. CDR1 is SGHDN and CDR2 is FVKESK in the germline V gene. The V and J ends lost 0 bases and 1 base respectively, with 13 bases between them. This CDR3 spans 17 amino acids. CDR3 DNA: TGTGCCAGCAGCCAAGAGCCCAGTACCCTGTCCTACAATGAGCAGTTCTTC. This codes for CASSQEPSTLSYNEQFF.

This clone qualifies as medium-sized. The J gene is TRBJ1-3, the V gene TRBV2; TRBD1 is a possible D gene (6 bases). From germline, CDR1 is SNHLY and CDR2 FYNNEI. Trimming cost V 7 bases and J 4 bases, with 17 bases left between them. This CDR3 is 15 amino acids long. As DNA, the CDR3 is TGTGCCAGCATCGGGGGCACTTGGCCAGGAAACACCATATATTTT. Protein product: CASIGGTWPGNTIYF.

The chain employs TRBV28 and TRBJ1-4; the D is unclear. CDR1 and CDR2 from the germline V gene are MDHEN and SYDVKM. The CDR3 sequence is 16 residues long. V lost 2 bases, J lost 5 bases, and 15 bases lay in between. The CDR3 DNA reads as TGTGCCAGCAGTTTAACCCCCGCAGGCCTGAATGAAAAACTGTTTTTT. This gives the protein CASSLTPAGLNEKLFF.

The rearrangement links TRBV11-3 to TRBJ1-1; a weak D match, TRBD1 (6 bases). The CDR3 has 15 amino acids. Germline CDR1 is SGHNT and CDR2 is YENEEA. V was cut by 5 bases and J by 4 bases, with 17 bases left in between. The CDR3, as DNA: TGTGCCAGCAGCCCTACGAGGGGGGCCGCCACTGAAGCTTTCTTT. Translation: CASSPTRGAATEAFF.

This clone was recorded once. The chain employs TRBV7-9 and TRBJ2-5, with D possibly TRBD2 on 6 matching bases. V was pared by 5 bases and J by 6 bases, with 16 bases between. CDR1 and CDR2 (germline): SEHNR, FQNEAQ (reference sequence). There are 14 residues in the CDR3. CDR3 residues: CASSRAEGFQTQYF. Here the CDR3 DNA reads TGTGCCAGCAGCCGCGCGGAGGGTTTTCAGACCCAGTACTTC.

The genes are TRBV2 and TRBJ2-4, with D unresolved. In germline, CDR1 is SNHLY, CDR2 FYNNEI. The CDR3 consists of 14 residues. The V and J ends lost 6 bases and 1 base respectively, with 10 bases between them. For the CDR3, the DNA is TGTGCCAGCAGGGGGTGGGTTGCCAAAAACATTCAGTACTTC. Protein sequence: CASRGWVAKNIQYF.

The chain recombines TRBV5-1 with TRBJ2-7; 11 positions agree with TRBD2. CDR1 SGHRS and CDR2 YFSETQ come from the germline V gene. This CDR3 has 14 residues. V lost 6 bases and J lost 7; bases outside the gene matches: 9. DNA of the CDR3: TGCGCCAGCACCCGGGAGGTAGCGGGAGGGGAGCAGTACTTC. This codes for CASTREVAGGEQYF.

The V gene is TRBV2, the J gene TRBJ2-1, with D tentatively TRBD2 (5 bases). CDR1 and CDR2 from the germline V gene are SNHLY and FYNNEI. The CDR3 length is 14 residues. The V and J ends lost 5 bases and 6 bases respectively, with 14 bases between them. CDR3 DNA: TGTGCCAGCAGTTCAAGCGGCCTTAGCAATGAGCAGTTCTTC. As protein: CASSSSGLSNEQFF.

DNA for the CDR3: TGTGCCAGCAGTTTCGGGAGGGTAGGCTACGAGCAGTACTTC. Its translation is CASSFGRVGYEQYF. This chain joins TRBV27 and TRBJ2-7; 8 nucleotides align to TRBD2. Trimming at V came to 3 bases and at J to 3 bases, leaving 4 bases not matched to a gene. The germline V gene encodes CDR1 MNHEY and CDR2 SMNVEV (reference sequence). This CDR3 contains 14 residues.

In nucleotides, the CDR3 is TGTGCCTGGAGTGTGGGCTACGAGCAGTACTTC. It translates to CAWSVGYEQYF. The chain recombines TRBV30 with TRBJ2-5; the D is unclear. The DNA end is more similar to TRBJ2-7, so the J call may be wrong. The CDR3 sequence is 11 residues long. Germline V lookup: CDR1 GTSNPN, CDR2 SVGIG (reference sequence).

The rearrangement links TRBV10-1 to TRBJ2-2; possibly TRBD1 for D (6 bases). This CDR3 comprises 14 residues. V gave up 6 bases and J gave up 0 bases, with 8 bases separating them. Germline CDR1 reads WNHNN; CDR2 reads SYGVQD (reference sequence). The CDR3 region has the DNA TGCGCCAGCAGAGGGGGACCGAACACCGGGGAGCTGTTTTTT. Translation gives CASRGGPNTGELFF.

This chain connects TRBV6-5 to TRBJ2-5; possibly TRBD2 for D (5 bases). V dropped 2 bases and J dropped 5 bases, with 6 bases sitting between them. Germline V gene lookup returns CDR1 MNHEY and CDR2 SVGAGI. This CDR3 has 12 residues. The CDR3 here is CASSYPGETQYF. CDR3 nucleotides: TGTGCCAGCAGTTACCCGGGGGAGACCCAGTACTTC.

V is TRBV15 and J is TRBJ2-6; 11 nucleotides line up with TRBD1. From germline, CDR1 is LNHNV and CDR2 YYDKDF (reference sequence). J lost 0 bases, V lost 3 bases, and 10 bases had no gene match. This CDR3 spans 20 amino acids. Written as DNA, the CDR3 is TGTGCCACCAGCAGGTTACCGGGACAGGGGGGCCGCTCTGGGGCCAACGTCCTGACTTTC. Translating it yields CATSRLPGQGGRSGANVLTF.

The V call is TRBV5-8, the J call TRBJ2-7, with D unclear. V was pared by 3 bases and J by 2 bases, with 3 bases between. The CDR3 extends over 11 amino acids. Per the germline V gene, CDR1 is SGHTS and CDR2 is YDEGEE. The CDR3: CASSSTYEQYF. CDR3 DNA: TGTGCCAGCAGCTCCACCTACGAGCAGTACTTC.

The rearrangement links TRBV2 to TRBJ1-1; TRBD1 agrees at 8 bases. CDR1 SNHLY and CDR2 FYNNEI come from the germline V gene. The CDR3 spans 13 residues. V lost 7 bases to trimming and J lost 2 bases; unmatched junction nucleotides: 3. The CDR3 sequence: CASTGQGNTEAFF. CDR3 sequence (DNA): TGTGCCAGCACCGGACAGGGTAACACTGAAGCTTTCTTT.

The chain uses TRBV4-2 and TRBJ1-2; D perhaps matches TRBD1 (6 bases). Germline V CDR1 and CDR2: LGHNA, YNFKEQ. The CDR3 sequence is 16 residues long. Trimming cost V 0 bases and J 1 base, with 12 bases left between them. CDR3 DNA: TGTGCCAGCAGCCAAGATAGGGGGGCAGATAACTATGGCTACACCTTC. Translation gives CASSQDRGADNYGYTF.

The rearrangement joins TRBV4-1 to TRBJ2-7; D unresolved. V lost 5 bases to trimming and J lost 2 bases, with 10 bases between them. Germline assignment: CDR1 MGHRA and CDR2 YSYEKL. The CDR3 is 13 residues long. The CDR3 sequence: CASSEVFPYEQYF. Here the CDR3 DNA reads TGCGCCAGCAGCGAAGTCTTCCCCTACGAGCAGTACTTC.

This clone appeared once. V and J are TRBV7-8 and TRBJ1-3; TRBD1 is a possible D gene (5 bases). The germline V and J ends were trimmed by 5 bases and 4 bases, with 18 bases remaining between them. Germline assignment: CDR1 SGHVS and CDR2 FQNEAQ. The CDR3 length is 16 residues. CDR3 DNA sequence: TGTGCCAGCAGCCATACCCCGGGGGGAGGAGGAAACACCATATATTTT. Its protein product is CASSHTPGGGGNTIYF.

The chain couples TRBV11-3 to TRBJ2-3; 10 positions match TRBD1. Per germline, CDR1 SGHNT and CDR2 YENEEA. J gave up 4 bases and V 6 bases, and 10 bases lay outside the gene matches. The CDR3 runs to 16 residues. The CDR3 reads CASSLVWGQGPDTQYF. CDR3 coding DNA: TGTGCCAGCAGTCTCGTTTGGGGACAGGGGCCAGATACGCAGTATTTT. Variable domain in full (rest from reference TRBV11-3 and TRBJ2-3): EAGVVQSPRYKIIEKKQPVAFWCNPISGHNTLYWYLQNLGQGPELLIRYENEEAVDDSQLPKDRFSAERLKGVDSTLKIQPAELGDSAVYLCASSLVWGQGPDTQYFGPGTRLTVL.

The chain is built from TRBV14 and TRBJ2-5, with D uncertain. CDR3 length equals 15 residues. CDR1 and CDR2 from the germline V gene are SGHDN and FVKESK. The germline V and J ends were trimmed by 1 base and 2 bases, with 11 bases remaining between them. The CDR3 spells CASSQVPQTQETQYF. The CDR3 region has the DNA TGTGCCAGCAGCCAAGTTCCCCAGACTCAAGAGACCCAGTACTTC.

V is TRBV9 and J is TRBJ2-3, with 8 bases identical to TRBD2. The junction had 13 bases not matched to a gene; V was cut back by 3 bases and J by 4 bases. There are 17 residues in the CDR3. The V gene's germline CDR1 is SGDLS and CDR2 YYNGEE. CDR3 DNA sequence: TGTGCCAGCAGCGCCCCACATGGGGCTAGCGGGCCAGATACGCAGTATTTT. Protein product: CASSAPHGASGPDTQYF.

The chain combines TRBV28 with TRBJ2-5; 10 bases match TRBD1. CDR3 length: 16 amino acids. Germline CDR1 is MDHEN and CDR2 is SYDVKM. Unmatched junction bases numbered 7, after V lost 3 bases and J lost 3 bases. For the CDR3, the DNA is TGTGCCAGCAGTTTTGGGACAGGGGAAAATGAAGAGACCCAGTACTTC. Translation gives CASSFGTGENEETQYF.

The rearrangement joins TRBV6-1 to TRBJ1-6; 8 bases are a match to TRBD1. The CDR3 length is 14 residues. From germline, CDR1 is MNHNS and CDR2 SASEGT. V dropped 4 bases and J dropped 9; count of bases not matched to a gene: 5. CDR3 bases: TGTGCCAGCAGTGGCAGGGGGCTCGGTTCACCCCTCCACTTT. It specifies CASSGRGLGSPLHF.

The chain uses TRBV5-1 and TRBJ2-1; TRBD1 aligns across 12 bases. Per the germline V gene, CDR1 is SGHRS and CDR2 is YFSETQ. The CDR3 consists of 15 residues. Trimming cost V 3 bases and J 6 bases; bases outside gene matches: 4. The CDR3: CASSSGTGGFNEQFF. CDR3 DNA sequence: TGCGCCAGCAGCTCCGGGACAGGGGGCTTCAATGAGCAGTTCTTC.

The chain combines TRBV5-6 with TRBJ2-2, with D perhaps TRBD1 or TRBD2 (6 bases each). Trimming took 0 bases from V and 3 from J, leaving 9 bases between them. CDR3 length: 15 amino acids. From germline, CDR1 is SGHDT and CDR2 YYEEEE. CDR3 in DNA: TGTGCCAGCAGCTTGGCTGGGGGGCACACCGGGGAGCTGTTTTTT. This encodes CASSLAGGHTGELFF. The whole variable domain, remainder taken from reference TRBV5-6 and TRBJ2-2, is DAGVTQSPTHLIKTRGQQVTLRCSPKSGHDTVSWYQQALGQGPQFIFQYYEEEERQRGNFPDRFSGHQFPNYSSELNVNALLLGDSALYLCASSLAGGHTGELFFGEGSRLTVL.